These 23 T cell receptor beta chains were sequenced from one sample in a study of cytomegalovirus exposure and HLA in healthy donors. Both 60 Vbeta primers and 13 Jbeta primers went into the PCR. Using immunoSEQ multiplex PCR, the repertoire was profiled, and TCRdb retains in-frame clones only, with some absent. The data hold about 120,000 clones, with about 80% observed a single time. Sequencing was done on a sample of PBMCs. The source is a young man in good health and CMV-seropositive.

The chain combines TRBV5-8 with TRBJ2-3, with 7 bases aligning to TRBD1. Trimming removed 4 bases from V and 1 base from J; junction bases left unmatched: 9. CDR3 size: 16 residues. The germline gives CDR1 SGHTS, CDR2 YDEGEE. The CDR3 reads CASSQFKTGGTDTQYF. Written as DNA, the CDR3 is TGTGCCAGCAGCCAATTTAAAACAGGGGGCACAGATACGCAGTATTTT.

This clone was picked up one time. The chain recombines TRBV25-1 with TRBJ1-2, with D perhaps TRBD1 (5 bases). CDR1 and CDR2 (germline): MGHDK, SYGVNS. The CDR3 covers 12 residues. Trimming cost V 3 bases and J 5 bases, with 7 bases left between them. For the CDR3, the DNA is TGTGCCAGCAGTGACCAGGGTTATGGCTACACCTTC. Protein sequence: CASSDQGYGYTF.

V and J are TRBV10-3 and TRBJ2-3, with D maybe TRBD2 (6 bases). This CDR3 is 17 amino acids long. V was clipped by 6 bases and J by 1 base, with 20 bases between them. Per the germline V gene, CDR1 is ENHRY and CDR2 is SYGVKD. The CDR3 loop is CAISPGTPVGGTDTQYF. The CDR3 bases are TGTGCCATCAGCCCCGGGACTCCCGTCGGAGGCACAGATACGCAGTATTTT.

This chain joins TRBV7-8 and TRBJ1-6; D remains unclear. This CDR3 is built from 14 residues. In germline, CDR1 is SGHVS, CDR2 FQNEAQ. Trimming pared 2 bases from V and 8 bases from J, leaving 10 bases between. CDR3 bases: TGTGCCAGCAGCTTACCCGTTGTTTATTCACCCCTCCACTTT. It is translated as CASSLPVVYSPLHF.

This clone turned up a few times. The rearrangement uses TRBV4-1 and TRBJ2-4; D possibly corresponds to TRBD2 (6 bases). Looked up from germline, CDR1 is MGHRA and CDR2 is YSYEKL. CDR3 length: 17 amino acids. V shed 4 bases and J shed 1 base, with 17 bases lying between them. The CDR3 DNA reads as TGCGCCAGCAGCCTGACACCCCGGGACTTTGCCAAAAACATTCAGTACTTC. Translating it yields CASSLTPRDFAKNIQYF.

The chain couples TRBV6-5 to TRBJ1-1; 7 positions match TRBD1. V lost 2 bases to trimming and J lost 5 bases; unmatched junction nucleotides: 5. Germline CDR1 MNHEY, CDR2 SVGAGI. This CDR3 spans 14 amino acids. The CDR3 here is CASSYDRVETEAFF. Here the CDR3 DNA reads TGTGCCAGCAGTTACGACAGGGTTGAGACTGAAGCTTTCTTT.

The rearrangement uses TRBV5-6 and TRBJ1-1, with no clear D. V shed 1 base and J shed 4 bases, with 17 bases lying between them. This CDR3 has 16 amino acids. The germline gives CDR1 SGHDT, CDR2 YYEEEE. CDR3 in amino acids: CASSLSRDFRATEAFF. The CDR3 nucleotides are TGTGCCAGCAGCTTGTCTCGGGATTTTAGGGCCACTGAAGCTTTCTTT. The full variable domain, with the rest looked up from reference TRBV5-6 and TRBJ1-1, is DAGVTQSPTHLIKTRGQQVTLRCSPKSGHDTVSWYQQALGQGPQFIFQYYEEEERQRGNFPDRFSGHQFPNYSSELNVNALLLGDSALYLCASSLSRDFRATEAFFGQGTRLTVV.

The chain combines TRBV7-9 with TRBJ2-7; TRBD2 agrees at 7 bases. Unmatched junction bases numbered 9, after V lost 8 bases and J lost 2 bases. This CDR3 has 14 amino acids. Germline V gene lookup returns CDR1 SEHNR and CDR2 FQNEAQ (reference sequence). CDR3 in DNA: TGTGCCAGCCTCTCCGGCCGGGGGGCCTACGAGCAGTACTTC. As protein: CASLSGRGAYEQYF.

In nucleotides, the CDR3 is TGTGCCAGCAGCCAAGATCTTATCGGGGAGCTGTTTTTT. Translating it yields CASSQDLIGELFF. This sequence joins TRBV14 and TRBJ2-2; no clear D gene. The germline V gene encodes CDR1 SGHDN and CDR2 FVKESK. V dropped 0 bases and J dropped 7 bases, with 6 bases sitting between them. The CDR3 is made up of 13 amino acids.

This clone has only a few counts. This sequence joins TRBV5-1 and TRBJ1-3, with unresolved D. Germline assignment: CDR1 SGHRS and CDR2 YFSETQ. The CDR3 spans 16 residues. V dropped 0 bases and J dropped 2 bases, with 12 bases sitting between them. The CDR3 DNA reads as TGCGCCAGCAGCTTGGCTCTCCTGGGCGCTGGAAACACCATATATTTT. Its translation: CASSLALLGAGNTIYF.

This clone came up once. The rearrangement uses TRBV5-1 and TRBJ1-1; no reliable D call. The CDR3 spans 15 residues. Per germline, CDR1 SGHRS and CDR2 YFSETQ. Trimming took 0 bases from V and 3 from J, leaving 12 bases between them. The CDR3 reads CASSLGPSVDTEAFF. CDR3 in DNA: TGCGCCAGCAGCTTGGGTCCCAGCGTTGACACTGAAGCTTTCTTT.

The V gene is TRBV2, the J gene TRBJ1-2; the D gene is possibly TRBD1 (5 bases). CDR1 is SNHLY, CDR2 FYNNEI, per germline. V shed 9 bases and J shed 8 bases, with 13 bases lying between them. The CDR3 consists of 11 residues. The DNA of the CDR3 is TGTGCCAGGCCTGCGGGGGAGGGCTACACCTTC. This sequence encodes CARPAGEGYTF.

The V call is TRBV18, the J call TRBJ1-1; 10 bases are shared with TRBD1. CDR3 length: 17 residues. V was pared by 3 bases and J by 3 bases, with 10 bases of the junction left unmatched. The germline V gene has CDR1 KGHSH and CDR2 LQKENI. The CDR3 sequence is CASSPSGTGVTDTEAFF. The CDR3 DNA follows: TGTGCCAGCTCACCGTCCGGGACAGGGGTTACAGACACTGAAGCTTTCTTT.

The chain employs TRBV4-1 and TRBJ2-3, with a possible D match to TRBD2 (5 bases). With 4 bases removed from V and 6 bases from J, the gap between germline ends came to 20 bases. Germline V CDR1 and CDR2: MGHRA, YSYEKL. The CDR3 totals 16 residues. CDR3 in DNA: TGCGCCAGCAGCCCAATCAGAGGGAGTCTAAAGGATACGCAGTATTTT. This codes for CASSPIRGSLKDTQYF.

CDR3 nucleotide sequence: TGTGCCAGTAGGGGACAGGTTGACGAGACCCAGTACTTC. Its protein product is CASRGQVDETQYF. V and J are TRBV19 and TRBJ2-5; TRBD1 agrees at 8 bases. Trimming removed 6 bases from V and 5 bases from J; junction bases left unmatched: 5. Per germline, CDR1 LNHDA and CDR2 SQIVND (reference sequence). CDR3 length equals 13 residues.

The gene calls are TRBV5-1 and TRBJ1-6; tentatively, D is TRBD1 (5 bases). V lost 7 bases and J lost 6, with 14 bases in between. Germline CDR1 SGHRS, CDR2 YFSETQ. This CDR3 is 14 amino acids long. The CDR3 nucleotides are TGCGCCAGCGCCGGGCAGGGTGGTAATTCACCCCTCCACTTT. It encodes CASAGQGGNSPLHF.

This clone has a handful of counts. V is TRBV5-1 and J is TRBJ1-6; maybe TRBD1 (6 bases). V was clipped by 4 bases and J by 6 bases, with 17 bases between them. The germline CDR1 and CDR2 sequences are SGHRS and YFSETQ. The CDR3 has 16 residues. CDR3: CASSPQGDTFNSPLHF. CDR3 coding DNA: TGCGCCAGCAGCCCCCAAGGGGACACTTTTAATTCACCCCTCCACTTT.

J is TRBJ2-5 and V is TRBV5-1, with 9 bases aligning to TRBD1. CDR1 SGHRS and CDR2 YFSETQ come from the germline V gene. V shed 0 bases and J 5 bases; nucleotides not matched to a gene: 8. The CDR3 has 16 residues. The CDR3, as DNA: TGCGCCAGCAGCTTGGAACCGGGACAGGGTATCGAGACCCAGTACTTC. This codes for CASSLEPGQGIETQYF.

The chain has TRBV2 and TRBJ1-4; tentative D call: TRBD1 (5 bases). Per the germline V gene, CDR1 is SNHLY and CDR2 is FYNNEI. Trimming took 5 bases from V and 0 from J, leaving 16 bases between them. The CDR3 extends over 17 amino acids. In DNA form, the CDR3 reads TGTGCCAGCAGTCCTTTTTCGGACACTGCAACTAATGAAAAACTGTTTTTT. It codes for CASSPFSDTATNEKLFF.

The V and J genes are TRBV19 and TRBJ1-2; D unclear. The germline gives CDR1 LNHDA, CDR2 SQIVND (reference sequence). V lost 8 bases and J 4 bases, leaving 14 bases between the germline ends. The CDR3 runs to 13 residues. In DNA form, the CDR3 reads TGTGCCAGTGAATTGCGGGGAGGCTATGGCTACACCTTC. Its protein product is CASELRGGYGYTF.

This chain connects TRBV7-2 to TRBJ2-7; 7 bases line up with TRBD2. Losses at the gene ends were 5 bases for V and 2 bases for J; bases not matched to a gene: 6. The germline V gene has CDR1 SGHTA and CDR2 FQGNSA. The CDR3 runs to 14 residues. The CDR3 is CASSPRGGAYEQYF. Here the CDR3 DNA reads TGTGCCAGCAGCCCCCGGGGAGGGGCCTACGAGCAGTACTTC.

The chain joins TRBV27 to TRBJ2-3, with D tentatively TRBD2 (5 bases). V was trimmed by 6 bases and J by 6 bases, leaving 19 bases between them. Germline V gene data show CDR1 as MNHEY and CDR2 as SMNVEV (reference sequence). The CDR3 consists of 15 residues. The CDR3 loop reads CASSPLWTGMDTQYF. The CDR3 region has the DNA TGTGCCAGCAGCCCACTTTGGACGGGGATGGATACGCAGTATTTT.

CDR3 in DNA: TGTGCCAGCAGCTTGGTATGGCAGGGGTCGAATGAGCAGTTCTTC. Residues: CASSLVWQGSNEQFF. The J gene is TRBJ2-1, the V gene TRBV5-5; possible D gene TRBD1, 6 bases. The CDR3 totals 15 residues. CDR1 and CDR2 (germline): SGHKS, YYEKEE (reference sequence). Trimming removed 0 bases from V and 7 bases from J, with 14 bases in between.